This T cell receptor (beta chain) was identified in a study of blood T cell repertoires in COVID-19. Across the study: The study drew acute and convalescent COVID-19 samples from the United States, Italy and Spain. T cells, B-cell-depleted T cells, or PBMCs provided the cDNA or gDNA that served as material.

Deletions cut 6 bases from V and 1 base from J, with 12 bases between. The CDR3 runs 14 residues. CDR1 is SNHLY and CDR2 is FYNNEI in the germline V gene. Original methodology: Quantification of nucleated cells was approximated via reference gene primer amplification. Repertoires were generated with immunoSEQ multiplex PCR, while TCRdb's copy carries only in-frame clones and drops some. That table furnishes V, J and clone size, whereas the DNA furnished D and trimming. The table lists 650,000 to 800,000 clones, about 90% of them singletons. This clone has only one observation. The receptor comes from a woman between 18 and 29 years old with acute or convalescent COVID-19. The chain recombines TRBV2 with TRBJ2-5; D perhaps matches TRBD1 (6 bases). The sequenced sample consisted of peripheral blood. This CDR3 is CASSDTGLQETQYF. The CDR3 DNA sequence: TGTGCCAGCAGCGATACAGGGCTCCAAGAGACCCAGTACTTC.